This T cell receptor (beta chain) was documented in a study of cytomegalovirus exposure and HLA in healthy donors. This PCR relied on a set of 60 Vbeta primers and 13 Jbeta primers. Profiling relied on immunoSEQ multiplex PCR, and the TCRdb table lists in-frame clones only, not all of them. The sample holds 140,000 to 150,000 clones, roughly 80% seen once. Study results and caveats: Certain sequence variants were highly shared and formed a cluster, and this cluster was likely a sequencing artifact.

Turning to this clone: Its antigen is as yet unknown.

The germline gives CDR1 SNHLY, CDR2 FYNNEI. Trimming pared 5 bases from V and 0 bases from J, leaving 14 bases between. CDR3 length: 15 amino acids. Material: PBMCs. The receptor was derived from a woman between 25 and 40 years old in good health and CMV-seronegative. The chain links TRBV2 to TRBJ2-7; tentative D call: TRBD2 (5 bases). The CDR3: CASSIRTVSSYEQYF. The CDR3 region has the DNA TGTGCCAGCAGTATCCGGACTGTTAGCTCCTACGAGCAGTACTTC.